This is a list of T cell receptor beta chains from one sample in a study of cytomegalovirus exposure and HLA in healthy donors. Using immunoSEQ multiplex PCR, the repertoire was profiled, and TCRdb retains in-frame clones only, with some absent. The repertoire consists of 100,000 or so clones, with around 80% occurring once and the leading ten covering 7.5% to 9%. The sample taken for sequencing was PBMCs. The receptors shown here come from a man aged 35 to 55 in good health and CMV-seropositive. The CDR3 runs from the conserved cysteine through the conserved F or W. D genes are given only for firm matches. Size is stated for part of the rows, as once, few or many counts, or as a class when the clone is expanded.

size,J,V,D,DNA,CDR3
NA,TRBJ2-6,TRBV28,NA,TGTGCCAGCAGTTTACCTGGGGCCAACGGCCTGACTTTC,CASSLPGANGLTF
NA,TRBJ2-5,TRBV28,TRBD1,TGTGCCAGCAGTCGGACAGGGCGCCAGAAGACCCAGTACTTC,CASSRTGRQKTQYF
once,TRBJ1-1,TRBV25-1,NA,TGTGCCAGCAGTGCCGTCAATGACTGGTTGAACACTGAAGCTTTCTTT,CASSAVNDWLNTEAFF
NA,TRBJ1-3,TRBV7-3,TRBD1,TGTGCCAGCAGCTCTAAACCCGGGACAGGGATCGGAAACACCATATATTTT,CASSSKPGTGIGNTIYF
NA,TRBJ2-5,TRBV7-2,NA,TGTGCCAGCAGCTCACAGGTAGGGGAGACCCAGTACTTC,CASSSQVGETQYF
NA,TRBJ2-7,TRBV23-1,NA,TGCGCCAGCAGTCAAAGGACCATCCCGGGAGAAGTGGTCTACGAGCAGTACTTC,CASSQRTIPGEVVYEQYF
NA,TRBJ1-3,TRBV11-2,NA,TGTGCCAGCAGCTACCTCTCTATCTCTGGAAACACCATATATTTT,CASSYLSISGNTIYF
NA,TRBJ1-1,TRBV28,TRBD1,TGTGCCAGCAGTTTAATCGTGACAGGGGGCCGTGGGGCTTTCTTT,CASSLIVTGGRGAFF
NA,TRBJ2-1,TRBV30,NA,TGTGCCTGGAGTGTAAACCCCTCGACAAGTCAGTTCTTC,CAWSVNPSTSQFF
NA,TRBJ2-3,TRBV7-6,TRBD2,TGTGCCAGCAGCTTAGACCCCGGACTAGCGGGAAGCGCAGATACGCAGTATTTT,CASSLDPGLAGSADTQYF
NA,TRBJ2-1,TRBV6-1,NA,TGTGCCAGCAGTGAAGCGTCGGCAGGCTACAATGAGCAGTTCTTC,CASSEASAGYNEQFF
NA,TRBJ2-2,TRBV18,NA,TGTGCCAGCTCACCCACAGGGTACACCGGGGAGCTGTTTTTT,CASSPTGYTGELFF
NA,TRBJ2-7,TRBV29-1,NA,TGCAGCGTTGATTGGCAGGGAACCTACGAGCAGTACTTC,CSVDWQGTYEQYF